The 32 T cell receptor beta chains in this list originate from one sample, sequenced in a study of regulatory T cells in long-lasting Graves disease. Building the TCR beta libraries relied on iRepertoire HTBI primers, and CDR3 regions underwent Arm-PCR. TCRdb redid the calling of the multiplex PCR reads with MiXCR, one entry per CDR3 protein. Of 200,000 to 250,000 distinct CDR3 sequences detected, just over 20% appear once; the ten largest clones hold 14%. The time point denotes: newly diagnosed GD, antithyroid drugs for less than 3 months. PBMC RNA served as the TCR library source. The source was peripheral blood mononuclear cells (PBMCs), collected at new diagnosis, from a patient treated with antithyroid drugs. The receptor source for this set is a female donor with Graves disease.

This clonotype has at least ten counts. The CDR3 region is CAWSGNRGDTQYF. CDR3 DNA: TGTGCCTGGAGTGGGAACAGGGGGGATACGCAGTATTTT. This sequence joins TRBV30 and TRBJ2-3, with 8 bases that match TRBD1. CDR1 GTSNPN and CDR2 SVGIG come from the germline V gene (reference sequence). V dropped 1 base and J dropped 6; count of bases not matched to a gene: 3. This CDR3 region has 13 residues.

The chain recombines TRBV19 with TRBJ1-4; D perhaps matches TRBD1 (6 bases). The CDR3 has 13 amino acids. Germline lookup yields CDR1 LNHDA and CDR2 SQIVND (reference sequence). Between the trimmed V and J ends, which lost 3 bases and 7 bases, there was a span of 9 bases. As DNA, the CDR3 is TGTGCCAGTAGTATTTCAGGGGCTGAAAAACTGTTTTTT. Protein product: CASSISGAEKLFF.

The CDR3 region is CASSQGLGQYF. The CDR3 DNA sequence: TGTGCCAGCAGCCAAGGCCTGGGGCAGTACTTC. V usage is TRBV3-1 and J usage is TRBJ2-7; D remains unclear. This CDR3 region has 11 residues. V shed 1 base and J shed 9 bases, with 7 bases lying between them. The germline V gene encodes CDR1 LGHDT and CDR2 YNNKEL (reference sequence).

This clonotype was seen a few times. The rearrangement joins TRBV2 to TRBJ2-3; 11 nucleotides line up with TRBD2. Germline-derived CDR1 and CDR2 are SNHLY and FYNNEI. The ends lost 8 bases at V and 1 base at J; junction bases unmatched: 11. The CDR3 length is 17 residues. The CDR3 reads CASYGLPGLAGTDTQYF. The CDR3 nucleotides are TGTGCCAGCTACGGCCTACCGGGACTAGCGGGCACAGATACGCAGTATTTT.

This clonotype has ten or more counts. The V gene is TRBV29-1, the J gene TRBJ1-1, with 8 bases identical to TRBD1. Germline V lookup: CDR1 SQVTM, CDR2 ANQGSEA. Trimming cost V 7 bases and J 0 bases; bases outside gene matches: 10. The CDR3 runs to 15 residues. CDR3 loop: CSGIVQGAMNTEAFF. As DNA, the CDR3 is TGCAGCGGCATTGTTCAGGGGGCGATGAACACTGAAGCTTTCTTT.

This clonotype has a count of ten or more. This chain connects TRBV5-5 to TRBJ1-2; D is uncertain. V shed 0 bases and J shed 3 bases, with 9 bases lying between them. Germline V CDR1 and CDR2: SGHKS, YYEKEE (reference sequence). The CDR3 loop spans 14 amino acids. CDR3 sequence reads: CASSLDTRDYGYTF. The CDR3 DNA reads TGTGCCAGCAGCTTGGACACGAGGGACTATGGCTACACCTTC.

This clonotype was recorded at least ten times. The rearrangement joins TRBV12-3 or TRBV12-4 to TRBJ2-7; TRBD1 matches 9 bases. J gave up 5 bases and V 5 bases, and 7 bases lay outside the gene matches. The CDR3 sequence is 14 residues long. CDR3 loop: CASSMDRGIDEQYF. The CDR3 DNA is TGTGCCAGCAGTATGGACAGGGGCATCGACGAGCAGTACTTC.

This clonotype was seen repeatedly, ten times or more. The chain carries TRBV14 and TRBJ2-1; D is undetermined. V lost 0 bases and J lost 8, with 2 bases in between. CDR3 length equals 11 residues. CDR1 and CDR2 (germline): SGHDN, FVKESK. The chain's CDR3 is CASSQDHEQFF. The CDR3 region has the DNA TGTGCCAGCAGCCAAGACCATGAGCAGTTCTTC.

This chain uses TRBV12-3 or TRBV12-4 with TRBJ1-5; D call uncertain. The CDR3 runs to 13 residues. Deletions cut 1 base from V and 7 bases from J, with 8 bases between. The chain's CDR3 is CASSLVAEQPQHF. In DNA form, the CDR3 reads TGTGCCAGCAGTTTAGTGGCAGAACAGCCCCAGCATTTT.

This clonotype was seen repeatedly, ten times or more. The CDR3 region has the DNA TGTGCCTGGAGTAAAGGGGGAGGCACTGAAGCTTTCTTT. It translates to CAWSKGGGTEAFF. The chain carries TRBV30 and TRBJ1-1; weak D call: TRBD1 (6 bases). Germline-derived CDR1 and CDR2 are GTSNPN and SVGIG (reference sequence). V was cut by 2 bases and J by 4 bases, with 11 bases left in between. The CDR3 contains 13 residues.

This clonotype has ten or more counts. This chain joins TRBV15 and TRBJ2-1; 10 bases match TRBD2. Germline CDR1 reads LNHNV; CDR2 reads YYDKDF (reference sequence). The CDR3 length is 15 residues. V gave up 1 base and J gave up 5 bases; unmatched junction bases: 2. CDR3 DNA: TGTGCCACCAGCAGAGGGCTAGCGGGAGACAATGAGCAGTTCTTC. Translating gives CATSRGLAGDNEQFF.

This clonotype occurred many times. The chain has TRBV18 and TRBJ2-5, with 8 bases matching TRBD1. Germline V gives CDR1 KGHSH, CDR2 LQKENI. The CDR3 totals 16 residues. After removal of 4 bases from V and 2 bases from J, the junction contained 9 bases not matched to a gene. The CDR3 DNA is TGTGCCAGCTCACTAGCCGGGACAGGATTTCAAGAGACCCAGTACTTC. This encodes CASSLAGTGFQETQYF.

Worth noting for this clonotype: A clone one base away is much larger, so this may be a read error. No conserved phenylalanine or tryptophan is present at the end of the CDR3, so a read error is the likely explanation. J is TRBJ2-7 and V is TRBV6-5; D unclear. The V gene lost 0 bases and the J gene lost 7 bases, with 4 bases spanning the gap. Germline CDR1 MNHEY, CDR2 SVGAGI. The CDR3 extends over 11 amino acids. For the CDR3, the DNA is TGTGCCAGCAGTTACTCGACAGAGCAGTACTCC. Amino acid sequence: CASSYSTEQYS.

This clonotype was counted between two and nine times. In nucleotides, the CDR3 is TGTGCCACCAGTGATTTAGGCGAAAAACTGTTTTTT. This encodes CATSDLGEKLFF. This chain links TRBV24-1 with TRBJ1-4; D is uncertain. V lost 1 base, J lost 8 bases, and 4 bases lay in between. This CDR3 is 12 amino acids long. Germline values: CDR1 KGHDR, CDR2 SFDVKD.

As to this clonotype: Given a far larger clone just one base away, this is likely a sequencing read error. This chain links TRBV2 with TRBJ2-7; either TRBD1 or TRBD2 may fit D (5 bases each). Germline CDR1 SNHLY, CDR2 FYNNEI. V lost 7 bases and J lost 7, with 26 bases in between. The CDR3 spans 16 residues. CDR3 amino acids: CASNPGPKGPVGEQYF. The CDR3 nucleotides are TGTGCCAGCAACCCGGGACCTAAAGGGCCGGTCGGTGAGCAGTACTTC. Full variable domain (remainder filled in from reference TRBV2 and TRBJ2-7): EPEVTQTPSHQVTQMGQEVILRCVPISNHLYFYWYRQILGQKVEFLVSFYNNEISEKSEIFDDQFSVERPDGSNFTLKIRSTKLEDSAMYFCASNPGPKGPVGEQYFGPGTRLTVT.

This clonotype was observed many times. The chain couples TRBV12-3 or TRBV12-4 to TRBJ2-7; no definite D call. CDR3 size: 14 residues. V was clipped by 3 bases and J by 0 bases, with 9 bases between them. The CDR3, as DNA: TGTGCCAGCAGTTTGACATCCAGCTCCTACGAGCAGTACTTC. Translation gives CASSLTSSSYEQYF.

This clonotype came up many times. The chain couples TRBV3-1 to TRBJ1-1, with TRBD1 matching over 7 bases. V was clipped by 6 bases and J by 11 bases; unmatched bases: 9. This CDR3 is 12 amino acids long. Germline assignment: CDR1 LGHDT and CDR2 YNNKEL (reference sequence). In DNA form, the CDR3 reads TGTGCCAGCAGACTCAACAGGGGCGACGCTTTCTTT. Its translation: CASRLNRGDAFF.

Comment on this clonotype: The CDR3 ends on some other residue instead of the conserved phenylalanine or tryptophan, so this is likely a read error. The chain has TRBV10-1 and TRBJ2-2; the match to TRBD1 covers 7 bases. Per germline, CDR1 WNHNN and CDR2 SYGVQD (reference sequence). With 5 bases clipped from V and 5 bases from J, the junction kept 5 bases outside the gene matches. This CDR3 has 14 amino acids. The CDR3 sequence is CASSRQGGTGELFL. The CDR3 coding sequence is TGCGCCAGCAGTCGACAGGGCGGGACCGGGGAGCTGTTTTTG.

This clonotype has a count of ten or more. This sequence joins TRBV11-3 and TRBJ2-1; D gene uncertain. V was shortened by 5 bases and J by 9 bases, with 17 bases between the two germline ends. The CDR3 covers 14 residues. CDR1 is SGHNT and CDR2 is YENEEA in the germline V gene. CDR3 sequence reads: CASSPRYRVGEQFF. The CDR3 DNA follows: TGTGCCAGCAGCCCCCGTTATCGAGTCGGTGAGCAGTTCTTC.

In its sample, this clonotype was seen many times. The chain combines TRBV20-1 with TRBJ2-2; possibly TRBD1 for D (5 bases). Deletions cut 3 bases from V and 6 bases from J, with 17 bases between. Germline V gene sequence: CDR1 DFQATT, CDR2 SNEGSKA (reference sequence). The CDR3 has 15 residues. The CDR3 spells CSASSSGRSAGELFF. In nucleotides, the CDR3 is TGCAGTGCTAGTAGTTCAGGGCGGAGTGCCGGGGAGCTGTTTTTT.

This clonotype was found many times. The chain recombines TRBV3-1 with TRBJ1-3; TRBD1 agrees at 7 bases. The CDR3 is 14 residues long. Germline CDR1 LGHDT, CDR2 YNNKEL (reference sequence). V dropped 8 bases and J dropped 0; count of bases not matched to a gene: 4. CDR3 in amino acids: CASRQGYSGNTIYF. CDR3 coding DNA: TGTGCCAGCCGACAGGGCTACTCTGGAAACACCATATATTTT.

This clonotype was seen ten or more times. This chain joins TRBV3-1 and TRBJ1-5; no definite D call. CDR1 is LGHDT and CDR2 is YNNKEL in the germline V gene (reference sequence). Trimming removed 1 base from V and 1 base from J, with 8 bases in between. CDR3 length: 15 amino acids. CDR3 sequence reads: CASSQGGGSNQPQHF. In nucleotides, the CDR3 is TGTGCCAGCAGCCAAGGCGGAGGGAGCAATCAGCCCCAGCATTTT.

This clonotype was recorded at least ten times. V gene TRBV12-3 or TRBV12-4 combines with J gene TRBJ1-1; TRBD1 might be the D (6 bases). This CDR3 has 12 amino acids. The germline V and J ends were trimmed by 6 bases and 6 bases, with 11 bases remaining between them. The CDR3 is CASSPTGAEAFF. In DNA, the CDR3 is TGTGCCAGCAGCCCGACAGGAGCTGAAGCTTTCTTT.

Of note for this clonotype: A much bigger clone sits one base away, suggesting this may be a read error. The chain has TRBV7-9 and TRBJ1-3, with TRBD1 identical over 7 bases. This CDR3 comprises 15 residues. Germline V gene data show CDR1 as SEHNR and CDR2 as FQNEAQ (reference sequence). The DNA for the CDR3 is TGTGTCAGCAGCTTAGACAGGGTCTCTGGAAACACCATATATTTT. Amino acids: CVSSLDRVSGNTIYF. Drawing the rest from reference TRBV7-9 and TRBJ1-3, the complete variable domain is DTGVSQNPRHKITKRGQNVTFRCDPISEHNRLYWYRQTLGQGPEFLTYFQNEAQLEKSRLLSDRFSAERPKGSFSTLEIQRTEQGDSAMYLCVSSLDRVSGNTIYFGEGSWLTVV.

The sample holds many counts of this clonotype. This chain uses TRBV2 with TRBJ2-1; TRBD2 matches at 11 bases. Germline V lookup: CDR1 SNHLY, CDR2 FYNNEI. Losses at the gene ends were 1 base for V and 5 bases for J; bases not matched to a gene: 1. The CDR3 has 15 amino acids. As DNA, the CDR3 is TGTGCCAGCAGTGAAGAGACTAGCGGGGACAATGAGCAGTTCTTC. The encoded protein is CASSEETSGDNEQFF.

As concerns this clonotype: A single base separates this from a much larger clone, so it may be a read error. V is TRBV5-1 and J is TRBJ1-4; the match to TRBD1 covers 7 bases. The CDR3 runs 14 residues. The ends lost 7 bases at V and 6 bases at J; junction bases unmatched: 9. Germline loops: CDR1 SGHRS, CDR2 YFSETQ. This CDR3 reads CASGVGTAHEKLFF. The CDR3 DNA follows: TGCGCCAGCGGCGTCGGGACAGCACATGAAAAACTGTTTTTT. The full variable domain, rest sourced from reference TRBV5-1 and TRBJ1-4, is KAGVTQTPRYLIKTRGQQVTLSCSPISGHRSVSWYQQTPGQGLQFLFEYFSETQRNKGNFPGRFSGRQFSNSRSEMNVSTLELGDSALYLCASGVGTAHEKLFFGSGTQLSVL.

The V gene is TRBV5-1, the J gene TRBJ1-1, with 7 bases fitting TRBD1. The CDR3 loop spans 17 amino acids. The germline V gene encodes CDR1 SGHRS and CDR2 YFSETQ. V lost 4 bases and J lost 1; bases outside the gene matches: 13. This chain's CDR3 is CASSAKVGTAENTEAFF. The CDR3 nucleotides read TGCGCCAGCAGCGCGAAAGTAGGGACAGCAGAGAACACTGAAGCTTTCTTT.

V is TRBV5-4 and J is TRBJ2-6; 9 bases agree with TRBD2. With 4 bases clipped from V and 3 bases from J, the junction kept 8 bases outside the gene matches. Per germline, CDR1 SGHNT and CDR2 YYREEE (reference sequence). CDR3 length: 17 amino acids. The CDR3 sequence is CASSIQLAGGGANVLTF. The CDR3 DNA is TGTGCCAGCAGCATCCAACTAGCGGGTGGTGGGGCCAACGTCCTGACTTTC.

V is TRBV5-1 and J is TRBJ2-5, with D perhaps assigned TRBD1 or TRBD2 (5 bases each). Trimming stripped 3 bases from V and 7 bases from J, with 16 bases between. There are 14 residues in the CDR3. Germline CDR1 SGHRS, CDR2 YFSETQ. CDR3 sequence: CASSWDERVGTQYF. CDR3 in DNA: TGCGCCAGCAGCTGGGACGAGCGAGTTGGGACCCAGTACTTC.

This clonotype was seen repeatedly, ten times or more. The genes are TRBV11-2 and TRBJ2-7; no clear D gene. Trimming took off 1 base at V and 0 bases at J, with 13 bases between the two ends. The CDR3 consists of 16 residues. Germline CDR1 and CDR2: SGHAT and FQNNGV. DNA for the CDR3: TGTGCCAGCAGCTTAGGGGGATACGGAACCTCCTACGAGCAGTACTTC. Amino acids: CASSLGGYGTSYEQYF.

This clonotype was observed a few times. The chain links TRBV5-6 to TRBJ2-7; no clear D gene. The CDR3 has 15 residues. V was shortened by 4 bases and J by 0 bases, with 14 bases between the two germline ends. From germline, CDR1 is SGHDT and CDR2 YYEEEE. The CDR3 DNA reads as TGTGCCAGCAGCCCCGGGCTGCAGAGCTCCTACGAGCAGTACTTC. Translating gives CASSPGLQSSYEQYF.

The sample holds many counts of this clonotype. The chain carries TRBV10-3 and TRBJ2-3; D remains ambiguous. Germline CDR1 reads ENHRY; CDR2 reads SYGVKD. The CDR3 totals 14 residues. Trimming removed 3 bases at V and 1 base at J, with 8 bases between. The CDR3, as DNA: TGTGCCATCAGTGAAAGCAGAGGCACAGATACGCAGTATTTT. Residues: CAISESRGTDTQYF.